Each of the 22 T cell receptor beta chains below was sequenced from the same sample in a study of control samples from healthy donors and cancer patients. Produced via immunoSEQ multiplex PCR; TCRdb's table is partial and in-frame only. The table records roughly 73,000 clones, approximately 92% of them present only once. The sequenced material came from blood. These receptors all stem from a woman aged 55-70 years in good health.

J is TRBJ1-1 and V is TRBV6-6; D perhaps matches TRBD1 (5 bases). V lost 2 bases to trimming and J lost 2 bases, with 6 bases between them. The CDR3 loop spans 13 amino acids. Germline CDR1 and CDR2: MNHNY and SVGAGI (reference sequence). CDR3 bases: TGTGCCAGCAGTTACGGGGGAAACACTGAAGCTTTCTTT. It codes for CASSYGGNTEAFF.

The gene calls are TRBV11-3 and TRBJ2-1; the D is unclear. Germline loops: CDR1 SGHNT, CDR2 YENEEA. V was shortened by 0 bases and J by 9 bases, with 12 bases between the two germline ends. The length of the CDR3 is 14 residues. The CDR3 spells CASSLDSHSSEQFF. CDR3 nucleotide sequence: TGTGCCAGCAGCTTAGATTCCCACAGCAGTGAGCAGTTCTTC. The full variable domain, rest sourced from reference TRBV11-3 and TRBJ2-1, is EAGVVQSPRYKIIEKKQPVAFWCNPISGHNTLYWYLQNLGQGPELLIRYENEEAVDDSQLPKDRFSAERLKGVDSTLKIQPAELGDSAVYLCASSLDSHSSEQFFGPGTRLTVL.

Remarks on this clone: This same CDR3 is encoded by further DNA sequences in the sample. The rearrangement uses TRBV3-1 (or the pseudogene TRBV3-2) and TRBJ2-2; no definite D call. V was pared by 2 bases and J by 8 bases, with 6 bases between. The CDR3 consists of 12 residues. Germline V gene lookup returns CDR1 LGHDT and CDR2 YNNKEL (reference sequence). The CDR3 DNA sequence: TGTGCCAGCAGCCAAAGCACGGGGGAGCTGTTTTTT. Amino acids: CASSQSTGELFF.

The chain couples TRBV7-9 to TRBJ1-4; 10 bases fit TRBD1. J was trimmed by 6 bases and V by 5 bases; bases with no gene match: 6. In germline, CDR1 is SEHNR, CDR2 FQNEAQ (reference sequence). CDR3 size: 15 residues. The CDR3 here is CASSLLGTGDEKLFF. The CDR3 DNA is TGTGCCAGCAGCCTCCTCGGGACAGGGGATGAAAAACTGTTTTTT.

The rearrangement links TRBV20-1 to TRBJ2-7; no reliable D call. V shed 6 bases and J shed 1 base, with 7 bases lying between them. The CDR3 covers 11 residues. Germline V lookup: CDR1 DFQATT, CDR2 SNEGSKA (reference sequence). The CDR3 region is CSAGGSYEQYF. For the CDR3, the DNA is TGCAGTGCCGGCGGATCCTACGAGCAGTACTTC.

The J gene is TRBJ2-7, the V gene TRBV7-2, with a possible D match to TRBD2 (6 bases). V was shortened by 6 bases and J by 2 bases, with 14 bases between the two germline ends. The V gene's germline CDR1 is SGHTA and CDR2 FQGNSA. The CDR3 totals 14 residues. CDR3 region: CASSSGLSPYEQYF. The CDR3, as DNA: TGTGCCAGCAGTTCGGGACTCTCACCCTACGAGCAGTACTTC.

The V call is TRBV4-3, the J call TRBJ2-1; 11 positions match TRBD2. The CDR3 runs to 16 residues. CDR1 is LGHNA, CDR2 YSLEER, per germline. V dropped 3 bases and J dropped 7; count of bases not matched to a gene: 8. The CDR3 loop is CASSQSRLAGFNEQFF. The CDR3 bases are TGCGCCAGCAGCCAGAGTAGACTAGCGGGGTTTAATGAGCAGTTCTTC.

This chain uses TRBV4-2 with TRBJ1-2, with TRBD1 matching over 9 bases. The V and J ends lost 4 bases and 5 bases, in that order; junction bases with no gene match: 8. CDR1 and CDR2 from the germline V gene are LGHNA and YNFKEQ. This CDR3 contains 15 residues. The CDR3: CASSRSTGGGYGYTF. The CDR3, as DNA: TGTGCCAGCAGCCGATCGACAGGGGGTGGATATGGCTACACCTTC.

V is TRBV6-6 and J is TRBJ1-3; D ambiguous. From germline, CDR1 is MNHNY and CDR2 SVGAGI (reference sequence). The CDR3 covers 16 residues. V gave up 4 bases and J gave up 4 bases, with 17 bases separating them. The CDR3 protein is CASSSPRTAQGNTIYF. The CDR3, as DNA: TGTGCCAGCAGTTCCCCCCGGACGGCTCAAGGAAACACCATATATTTT.

The rearrangement uses TRBV4-3 and TRBJ2-7; weak D call: TRBD2 (6 bases). Trimming removed 0 bases at V and 4 bases at J, with 25 bases between. The CDR3 contains 19 residues. CDR1 is LGHNA, CDR2 YSLEER, per germline. This chain's CDR3 is CASSQDTSRTADGKYEQYF. CDR3 coding DNA: TGCGCCAGCAGCCAAGACACTAGCCGCACGGCGGATGGCAAATACGAGCAGTACTTC.

This chain uses TRBV12-3 or TRBV12-4 with TRBJ1-6; D gene unclear. The CDR3 totals 13 residues. V shed 3 bases and J shed 12 bases, with 12 bases lying between them. The DNA for the CDR3 is TGTGCCAGCAGTTTTAGGGCCCACGTACCCCTCCACTTT. Protein sequence: CASSFRAHVPLHF.

This chain links TRBV19 with TRBJ1-5; 9 nucleotides line up with TRBD1. The V segment lost 5 bases and the J segment 4 bases; nucleotides outside the gene matches: 9. Germline V gives CDR1 LNHDA, CDR2 SQIVND (reference sequence). This CDR3 comprises 16 residues. The CDR3 sequence: CASSVTGTGKNQPQHF. CDR3 DNA sequence: TGTGCCAGTAGTGTGACCGGGACAGGGAAGAATCAGCCCCAGCATTTT.

As DNA, the CDR3 is TGCGCCAGCAGCTTGGATGGGGTCCCCTACAATGAGCAGTTCTTC. This gives the protein CASSLDGVPYNEQFF. The gene calls are TRBV5-1 and TRBJ2-1; no clear D. Germline lookup yields CDR1 SGHRS and CDR2 YFSETQ. V was clipped by 0 bases and J by 2 bases, with 9 bases between them. The CDR3 length is 15 residues.

The chain is built from TRBV28 and TRBJ1-1, with D possibly TRBD1 on 5 matching bases. V shed 7 bases and J shed 7 bases, with 13 bases lying between them. Germline-derived CDR1 and CDR2 are MDHEN and SYDVKM. The CDR3 is 12 residues long. In nucleotides, the CDR3 is TGTGCCAGCACTGAGGGACGGAATGAAGCTTTCTTT. It specifies CASTEGRNEAFF. Together with reference TRBV28 and TRBJ1-1, the CDR3 gives the full variable domain: DVKVTQSSRYLVKRTGEKVFLECVQDMDHENMFWYRQDPGLGLRLIYFSYDVKMKEKGDIPEGYSVSREKKERFSLILESASTNQTSMYLCASTEGRNEAFFGQGTRLTVV.

Comment on this clone: A junction end diverges from the germline sequence, so it may reflect a read error. This chain links TRBV19 with TRBJ2-1, with TRBD2 matching 8 bases. The CDR3 is made up of 16 amino acids. In germline, CDR1 is LNHDA, CDR2 SQIVND (reference sequence). The CDR3 DNA reads as TGTGCCAGTAGTATAGATAGCGGGACCTCCTGCAATGAGCAGTTCTTC. Translated: CASSIDSGTSCNEQFF.

This chain uses TRBV24-1 with TRBJ2-3; no reliable D call. V lost 4 bases to trimming and J lost 7 bases, with 8 bases between them. The CDR3 loop spans 12 amino acids. Germline V gives CDR1 KGHDR, CDR2 SFDVKD. The CDR3 nucleotides are TGTGCCACCAGTGAACGCCACAATACGCAGTATTTT. It specifies CATSERHNTQYF.

J is TRBJ2-5 and V is TRBV18; 7 bases agree with TRBD1. The V gene's germline CDR1 is KGHSH and CDR2 LQKENI. The junction had 9 bases not matched to a gene; V was cut back by 3 bases and J by 5 bases. This CDR3 has 15 amino acids. The CDR3 region has the DNA TGTGCCAGCTCACCTATGACAGGGATTGGGGAGACCCAGTACTTC. It translates to CASSPMTGIGETQYF.

A note on this clone: Its ends do not fully match the called genes, so a read error is possible. The V call is TRBV30, the J call TRBJ1-5; 9 bases align to TRBD1. The CDR3 is made up of 12 amino acids. The germline V gene has CDR1 GTSNPN and CDR2 SVGIG (reference sequence). The CDR3 DNA reads as TGTGCCTGGAGTGTACTCTTTACAGGGGGCGGATTT. The encoded protein is CAWSVLFTGGGF. The variable domain in full, completed from reference TRBV30 and TRBJ1-5, reads SQTIHQWPATLVQPVGSPLSLECTVEGTSNPNLYWYRQAAGRGLQLLFYSVGIGQISSEVPQNLSASRPQDRQFILSSKKLLLSDSGFYLCAWSVLFTGGGFGDGTRLSIL.

This clone appeared a single time. This sequence joins TRBV15 and TRBJ1-2; no clear D. Trimming shortened V by 0 bases and J by 4 bases, and 12 bases separated the two germline ends. Per germline, CDR1 LNHNV and CDR2 YYDKDF (reference sequence). The CDR3 is made up of 15 amino acids. The chain's CDR3 is CATSREYSASYGYTF. The CDR3 nucleotides read TGTGCCACCAGCAGAGAATACAGTGCTTCCTATGGCTACACCTTC.

The chain recombines TRBV9 with TRBJ1-2, with TRBD1 identical over 7 bases. V was pared by 0 bases and J by 4 bases, with 6 bases of the junction left unmatched. Germline CDR1 reads SGDLS; CDR2 reads YYNGEE. The CDR3 loop spans 15 amino acids. In nucleotides, the CDR3 is TGTGCCAGCAGCGTAGGCCTGGGACAGTTCTATGGCTACACCTTC. Protein product: CASSVGLGQFYGYTF.

The rearrangement links TRBV7-2 to TRBJ2-2, with 7 bases lining up with TRBD2. J gave up 4 bases and V 2 bases, and 7 bases lay outside the gene matches. The CDR3 totals 16 residues. Germline V gene lookup returns CDR1 SGHTA and CDR2 FQGNSA. Here the CDR3 DNA reads TGTGCCAGCAGCTTAATGCTCGGGAGGCTCACCGGGGAGCTGTTTTTT. It is translated as CASSLMLGRLTGELFF.

The chain is built from TRBV25-1 and TRBJ2-7; tentatively, D is TRBD2 (6 bases). The CDR3 length is 15 residues. The germline CDR1 and CDR2 sequences are MGHDK and SYGVNS. V dropped 1 base and J dropped 0 bases, with 10 bases sitting between them. CDR3 amino acids: CASSEWAGSSYEQYF. CDR3 DNA sequence: TGTGCCAGCAGTGAATGGGCGGGGAGCTCCTACGAGCAGTACTTC.